Following are 9 T cell receptor beta chains from one sample sequenced in a study of cytomegalovirus exposure and HLA in healthy donors. 13 Jbeta primers and 60 Vbeta primers were used for the PCR. Sequencing was performed with immunoSEQ multiplex PCR; in TCRdb, only in-frame clones are kept and a portion is missing. The table includes over 150,000 clones, roughly 82% detected once. The sequencing input was PBMCs. Source of these receptors: a girl aged 10 to 17 in good health and CMV-seropositive.

There are a few counts of this clone. This sequence joins TRBV28 and TRBJ2-1, with 10 bases identical to TRBD2. Germline CDR1 reads MDHEN; CDR2 reads SYDVKM. J was trimmed by 9 bases and V by 6 bases; bases with no gene match: 14. This CDR3 is built from 16 residues. CDR3 nucleotides: TGTGCCAGCAGCCAAATTCGGGCTAGCGGGAGAGTTGAGCAGTTCTTC. It specifies CASSQIRASGRVEQFF.

The chain recombines TRBV29-1 with TRBJ1-5; 7 bases are a match to TRBD1. This CDR3 is built from 15 residues. Germline CDR1 reads SQVTM; CDR2 reads ANQGSEA. Trimming removed 5 bases from V and 6 bases from J; junction bases left unmatched: 13. As DNA, the CDR3 is TGCAGCGTTACGGGAGGGGAGGGGGACAGTCAGCCCCAGCATTTT. Translation: CSVTGGEGDSQPQHF.

V and J are TRBV5-6 and TRBJ2-2, with 9 bases fitting TRBD1. CDR1 is SGHDT and CDR2 is YYEEEE in the germline V gene. With 4 bases clipped from V and 6 bases from J, the junction kept 7 bases outside the gene matches. The CDR3 totals 15 residues. The CDR3 is CASSGRDRVAGELFF. Here the CDR3 DNA reads TGTGCCAGCAGCGGCCGGGACAGGGTGGCCGGGGAGCTGTTTTTT.

J is TRBJ2-1 and V is TRBV7-3, with 9 bases lining up with TRBD2. V shed 0 bases, J shed 4 bases, and the junction held 1 base outside the gene matches. CDR3 length: 15 amino acids. Germline V gene sequence: CDR1 SGHTA, CDR2 FQGTGA. This CDR3 is CASSLTSGGYNEQFF. CDR3 sequence (DNA): TGTGCCAGCAGCTTAACTAGCGGGGGATACAATGAGCAGTTCTTC.

This clone occurred a few times. This chain links TRBV5-1 with TRBJ2-3, with TRBD1 matching over 7 bases. This CDR3 comprises 15 residues. Germline V gives CDR1 SGHRS, CDR2 YFSETQ. J lost 3 bases, V lost 4 bases, and 8 bases had no gene match. The CDR3 DNA sequence: TGCGCCAGCAGCACCGGGACAGCGAATACAGATACGCAGTATTTT. This encodes CASSTGTANTDTQYF.

The J gene is TRBJ2-3, the V gene TRBV28; TRBD1 matches 8 bases. From germline, CDR1 is MDHEN and CDR2 SYDVKM. With V trimmed by 8 bases and J by 5 bases, 15 bases remained unmatched. The CDR3 covers 16 residues. CDR3 in DNA: TGTGCCAGCCCACCAAAGTCGGCAGGGGGCATAGATACGCAGTATTTT. Translation: CASPPKSAGGIDTQYF.

This chain links TRBV4-1 with TRBJ2-1, with a possible D match to TRBD2 (6 bases). This CDR3 region has 16 residues. V was shortened by 1 base and J by 3 bases, with 13 bases between the two germline ends. Germline V gene sequence: CDR1 MGHRA, CDR2 YSYEKL. The CDR3 here is CASSQGWDLDYNEQFF. CDR3 nucleotide sequence: TGCGCCAGCAGCCAAGGCTGGGACTTAGACTACAATGAGCAGTTCTTC.

CDR3 coding DNA: TGTGCCAGCACACTAGCGGGAAATAACAATGAGCAGTTCTTC. This sequence encodes CASTLAGNNNEQFF. This sequence joins TRBV14 and TRBJ2-1; 10 nucleotides agree with TRBD2. The CDR3 has 14 amino acids. Germline-derived CDR1 and CDR2 are SGHDN and FVKESK. Germline trimming cut 7 bases from V and 5 bases from J; bases unmatched to any gene: 5.

V and J are TRBV7-2 and TRBJ2-5; tentative D call: TRBD2 (6 bases). This CDR3 region has 13 residues. Trimming pared 3 bases from V and 1 base from J, leaving 6 bases between. Germline V gene sequence: CDR1 SGHTA, CDR2 FQGNSA. CDR3 in amino acids: CASSFSGQETQYF. Written as DNA, the CDR3 is TGTGCCAGCAGCTTTAGCGGCCAAGAGACCCAGTACTTC.